These T cell receptor beta chains were read from a single sample in a study of T cell repertoires in cytomegalovirus infection. Antigen specificity for these receptors is unknown. TCRdb processed the reads anew with MiXCR; each CDR3 protein has one entry. The sample holds fewer than 85,000 distinct CDR3 sequences, about 45% seen once. Sequences were derived from CD8+ T cells from cultured PBMCs, sampled from culture after CMV antigen stimulation. Source of these receptors: a human donor in good health (CMV status not recorded). Some clones in this sample may be carry-over from other donors' samples. CDR3s include the opening cysteine and the closing phenylalanine or tryptophan. The D gene is left open where the match is weak. For some rows the clone size is stated as once, few or many, or as a class when expanded; others skip it.

clone_size d_call j_call v_call cdr3_nt cdr3_aa
NA TRBD2 TRBJ2-5 TRBV7-8 TGTGCCAGCAGCTTAGTACTAGCGGGAGGAGAGACCCAGTACTTC CASSLVLAGGETQYF
NA NA TRBJ1-6 TRBV20-1 TGCAGTGCTAGCGTCCGGGAGTATGCCTATAATTCACCCCTCCACTTT CSASVREYAYNSPLHF
few NA TRBJ1-6 TRBV6-5 TGTGCCAGCAGTCTCCGGGGGGGAGGATGGAATTCACCCCTCCACTTT CASSLRGGGWNSPLHF
NA TRBD1 TRBJ2-7 TRBV7-9 TGTGCCAGCAGCTCCAGGACAGGGCCCTACGAGCAGTACTTC CASSSRTGPYEQYF
few TRBD2 TRBJ2-1 TRBV7-9 TGTGCCAGCAGCCCCGGACTAGCGGGACGCCACAATGAGCAGTTCTTC CASSPGLAGRHNEQFF
NA TRBD1 TRBJ2-7 TRBV7-2 TGTGCCAGCAGCTTAGGGGACAGGTCCTACGAGCAGTACTTC CASSLGDRSYEQYF
NA NA TRBJ2-5 TRBV7-2 TGTGCCAGCAGCGCCCCTGGACTCCAAGAGACCCAGTACTTC CASSAPGLQETQYF
NA NA TRBJ1-5 TRBV2 TGTGCCAGCAGTGAAGCCAGAGCCCAGCATTTT CASSEARAQHF
NA TRBD2 TRBJ2-2 TRBV7-8 TGTGCCAGCAGCCTAGCGGGGTACACCGGGGAGCTGTTTTTT CASSLAGYTGELFF
NA NA TRBJ2-1 TRBV20-1 TGCAGTGCTAGAGATATGACAGACAATGAGCAGTTCTTC CSARDMTDNEQFF
NA TRBD2 TRBJ2-2 TRBV6-4 TGTGCCAGCAGTGACTCTGCGGGGGTGAACACCGGGGAGCTGTTTTTT CASSDSAGVNTGELFF
NA TRBD1 TRBJ2-1 TRBV19 TGTGCCAGTAGATTTGACAGGGAAGGATACAATGAGCAGTTCTTC CASRFDREGYNEQFF
NA NA TRBJ2-7 TRBV2 TGTGCCAGCAGTGGGGCGCCATCCTACGAGCAGTACTTC CASSGAPSYEQYF
once TRBD1 TRBJ1-2 TRBV27 TGTGCCAGCAGGAACAGGGGGCCCTTGGATGGCTACACCTTC CASRNRGPLDGYTF
NA TRBD1 TRBJ2-7 TRBV7-9 TGTGCCAGCAGCGACAACAGGGGACCTTACTGCGAGCAGTACTTC CASSDNRGPYCEQYF
NA NA TRBJ2-5 TRBV5-1 TGCGCCAGCAGGGAAACAATTGAGGAGATCCAGTACTTC CASRETIEEIQYF
few NA TRBJ2-1 TRBV27 TGTGCCAGCAGTTTGCAACAACGAACAGGTAATGAGCAGTTCTTC CASSLQQRTGNEQFF